These T cell receptor beta chains were read from a single sample in a study of shared clonotypes between healthy human individuals. This table comes from immunoSEQ multiplex PCR, and its TCRdb copy is limited to in-frame clones, with some not included. The sample lists about 980,000 clones, about three quarters occurring once. Sequencing input: memory CD4+ T cells sorted from blood. Source of these receptors: a man aged 18 to 29 in good health. Each CDR3 is given with its conserved first and last residue. The D gene is left open where the match is weak. Size is omitted from some rows. Given values are once, few, many or a class for expanded clones.

CDR3 DNA: TGTGCCAGCTCACGGGAACTGGGAGCGGAATATGGCTACACCTTC
CDR3 protein: CASSRELGAEYGYTF
J gene: TRBJ1-2
D gene: .
V gene: TRBV18
clone size: .

CDR3 DNA: TGCGCCAGCAGCTCATCGGTCCAGAGCAATCAGCCCCAGCATTTT
CDR3 protein: CASSSSVQSNQPQHF
J gene: TRBJ1-5
D gene: .
V gene: TRBV4-3
clone size: .

CDR3 DNA: TGTGCCAGCACCAGAGCGGGAAACTCCTACGAGCAGTACTTC
CDR3 protein: CASTRAGNSYEQYF
J gene: TRBJ2-7
D gene: TRBD2
V gene: TRBV6-5
clone size: .

CDR3 DNA: TGTGCCAGCAGTGAAGGATCAGGCAGGGAAACTGAAGCTTTCTTT
CDR3 protein: CASSEGSGRETEAFF
J gene: TRBJ1-1
D gene: .
V gene: TRBV2
clone size: .

CDR3 DNA: TGCGCCAGCAGCCCTACAGGGGCGAGCATGAACACTGAAGCTTTCTTT
CDR3 protein: CASSPTGASMNTEAFF
J gene: TRBJ1-1
D gene: TRBD1
V gene: TRBV5-1
clone size: few

CDR3 DNA: TGTGCCAGCAGCCGGGGAGGTATAGGGGGAAATTCCTACGAGCAGTACTTC
CDR3 protein: CASSRGGIGGNSYEQYF
J gene: TRBJ2-7
D gene: .
V gene: TRBV5-4
clone size: .

CDR3 DNA: TGTGCCAGCAGTGAAACGGATTACACTGAAGCTTTCTTT
CDR3 protein: CASSETDYTEAFF
J gene: TRBJ1-1
D gene: .
V gene: TRBV6-1
clone size: .

CDR3 DNA: TGTGCCAGCAGTTTGGGGGGGATGAACACTGAAGCTTTCTTT
CDR3 protein: CASSLGGMNTEAFF
J gene: TRBJ1-1
D gene: .
V gene: TRBV27
clone size: .

CDR3 DNA: TGCAGTGCTAGAGAAGACGGGGAGCTGTTTTTT
CDR3 protein: CSAREDGELFF
J gene: TRBJ2-2
D gene: .
V gene: TRBV20-1
clone size: few

CDR3 DNA: TGTGCCACCAGCGGGACAGGGGGTAGCAATCAGCCCCAGCATTTT
CDR3 protein: CATSGTGGSNQPQHF
J gene: TRBJ1-5
D gene: TRBD1
V gene: TRBV15
clone size: .

CDR3 DNA: TGCAGCGTTGAGTTTAACAGGGAACGGGAGACCCAGTACTTC
CDR3 protein: CSVEFNRERETQYF
J gene: TRBJ2-5
D gene: .
V gene: TRBV29-1
clone size: .

CDR3 DNA: TGTGCCAGCAGCCTCGGACAGGGAACCTCACCCCTCCACTTT
CDR3 protein: CASSLGQGTSPLHF
J gene: TRBJ1-6
D gene: TRBD1
V gene: TRBV6-6
clone size: few

CDR3 DNA: TGTGCCAGCAGCACTAGTGGGGTTCCCCTAGATACGCAGTATTTT
CDR3 protein: CASSTSGVPLDTQYF
J gene: TRBJ2-3
D gene: .
V gene: TRBV27
clone size: .

CDR3 DNA: TGTGCCTGGAGTGTGGGACACGCGGCCGGACAAGAGACCCAGTACTTC
CDR3 protein: CAWSVGHAAGQETQYF
J gene: TRBJ2-5
D gene: .
V gene: TRBV30
clone size: once

CDR3 DNA: TGTGCCAGCAGTGTAGCTGGGGACACCATATATTTT
CDR3 protein: CASSVAGDTIYF
J gene: TRBJ1-3
D gene: .
V gene: TRBV2
clone size: .

CDR3 DNA: TGTGCCAGCAGTCTCTTGGGGAATAATGAAAAACTGTTTTTT
CDR3 protein: CASSLLGNNEKLFF
J gene: TRBJ1-4
D gene: .
V gene: TRBV28
clone size: .

CDR3 DNA: TGTGCCTCTCAGGAGGATGGAGGGGATGGCTACACCTTC
CDR3 protein: CASQEDGGDGYTF
J gene: TRBJ1-2
D gene: .
V gene: TRBV30
clone size: .

CDR3 DNA: TGTGCCAGCAGCGTAGATCCGGGGTCCTACGAGCAGTACTTC
CDR3 protein: CASSVDPGSYEQYF
J gene: TRBJ2-7
D gene: .
V gene: TRBV9
clone size: .